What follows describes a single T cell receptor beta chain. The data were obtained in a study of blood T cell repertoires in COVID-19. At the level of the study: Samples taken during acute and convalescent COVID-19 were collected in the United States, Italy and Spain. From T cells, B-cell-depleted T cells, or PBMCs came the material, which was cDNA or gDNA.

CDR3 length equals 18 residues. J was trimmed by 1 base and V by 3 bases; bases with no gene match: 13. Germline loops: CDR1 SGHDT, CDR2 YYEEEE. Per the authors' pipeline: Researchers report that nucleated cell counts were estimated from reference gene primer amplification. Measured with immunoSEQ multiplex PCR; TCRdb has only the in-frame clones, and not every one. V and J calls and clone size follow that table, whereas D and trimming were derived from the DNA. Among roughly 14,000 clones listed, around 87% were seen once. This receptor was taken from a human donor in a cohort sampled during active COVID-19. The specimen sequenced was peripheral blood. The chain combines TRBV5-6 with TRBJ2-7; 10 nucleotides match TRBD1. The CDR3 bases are TGTGCCAGCAGCTACGACAGGGGGCTCTCATTCATTTCCTACGAGCAGTACTTC. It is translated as CASSYDRGLSFISYEQYF.